This entry concerns a single TCR beta chain. 60 Vbeta and 13 Jbeta primers were used in PCR. Clones were read by immunoSEQ multiplex PCR, and TCRdb kept only the in-frame ones, dropping some. There are about 200,000 clones in the sample; 85% occur only once, and about 2.3% lies in the top ten. The sample originates from a study of cytomegalovirus exposure and HLA in healthy donors. The ends lost 2 bases at V and 1 base at J; junction bases unmatched: 14. The CDR3 contains 18 residues. Germline V gene sequence: CDR1 SGHRS, CDR2 YFSETQ. The specimen was PBMCs. The sequence was collected from a woman between 45 and 60 years old in good health and CMV-seronegative. The J gene is TRBJ1-1, the V gene TRBV5-1; 7 bases agree with TRBD1. The CDR3 DNA follows: TGCGCCAGCAGCTTTGACAGGGTCGAAAAAAAACCGAACACTGAAGCTTTCTTT. The encoded protein is CASSFDRVEKKPNTEAFF.